This is a list of T cell receptor beta chains from one sample in a study of spatial heterogeneity in lung cancer. One entry per CDR3 protein results from TCRdb running MiXCR on the 5' RACE reads. This table has about 4,000 distinct CDR3 sequences, approximately 20% appearing once. The source material was PBMCs, sampled at surgery. These receptors were obtained from a male donor with early-stage non-small cell lung cancer. Each CDR3 is given with its conserved first and last residue. Fields, in order: J gene, V gene, D gene, clone size, CDR3 protein, CDR3 DNA. D genes are given only for firm matches. For some rows the clone size is stated as once, few or many, or as a class when expanded; others skip it.

TRBJ2-3 TRBV5-4 - - CASSSGMLVNTQYF TGTGCCAGCAGCTCGGGGATGTTGGTAAATACGCAGTATTTT
TRBJ2-7 TRBV13 - - CASSLGVGGYEQYF TGTGCCAGCAGCTTAGGAGTTGGGGGCTACGAGCAGTACTTC
TRBJ2-2 TRBV7-6 TRBD2 few CASSLGFGGGASRELFF TGTGCCAGCAGCTTAGGGTTCGGCGGGGGGGCCTCCCGGGAGCTGTTTTTT
TRBJ1-2 TRBV7-2 - - CASSLQAGTVGYTF TGTGCCAGCAGCTTACAGGCAGGGACGGTTGGCTACACCTTC
TRBJ1-6 TRBV2 TRBD1 - CASSPTGETSPLHF TGTGCCAGCAGTCCGACAGGGGAGACTTCACCCCTCCACTTT
TRBJ2-2 TRBV20-1 TRBD2 few CSARDPSGSTGELFF TGCAGTGCTAGAGATCCGAGCGGGAGCACCGGGGAGCTGTTTTTT
TRBJ1-4 TRBV29-1 - many CSVVEDFNEKLFF TGCAGCGTTGTTGAGGATTTTAATGAAAAACTGTTTTTT
TRBJ2-7 TRBV2 - many CASHPTGTSYEQYF TGTGCCAGCCACCCAACAGGGACTTCGTACGAGCAGTACTTC
TRBJ1-2 TRBV19 - few CASSPISPLTGYTF TGTGCCAGTAGCCCCATTTCCCCACTAACTGGCTACACCTTC
TRBJ2-4 TRBV28 TRBD1 few CASSLWGTGGPKNIQYF TGTGCCAGCAGTTTATGGGGGACAGGGGGGCCCAAAAACATTCAGTACTTC
TRBJ2-1 TRBV24-1 - few CATRGIGDNEQFF TGTGCCACCAGAGGGATCGGGGACAATGAGCAGTTCTTC
TRBJ2-2 TRBV25-1 - few CASSEWKGDGELFF TGTGCCAGCAGTGAATGGAAGGGTGACGGGGAGCTGTTTTTT
TRBJ2-7 TRBV9 - many CASSVGTEAYEQYF TGTGCCAGCAGCGTCGGGACTGAGGCCTACGAGCAGTACTTC
TRBJ1-1 TRBV3-1 TRBD1 many CASSPRDRGITEAFF TGTGCCAGCAGCCCGAGGGACAGAGGAATCACTGAAGCTTTCTTT
TRBJ2-7 TRBV10-3 TRBD2 - CAISELAGGNYEQYF TGTGCCATCAGTGAGCTGGCCGGGGGGAACTACGAGCAGTACTTC
TRBJ2-3 TRBV27 TRBD1 few CASGTRQGLTDTQYF TGTGCCAGCGGTACCCGACAGGGCCTCACAGATACGCAGTATTTT
TRBJ2-3 TRBV5-1 - - CASSTTNTDTQYF TGCGCCAGCAGCACCACTAACACAGATACGCAGTATTTT
TRBJ2-3 TRBV9 - few CASSVDPSPIDTQYF TGTGCCAGCAGCGTAGACCCGAGCCCTATAGATACGCAGTATTTT
TRBJ1-4 TRBV20-1 - few CSASSSNEKLFF TGCAGTGCTAGTTCCTCTAATGAAAAACTGTTTTTT
TRBJ1-5 TRBV29-1 - many CSVAGINQPQHF TGCAGCGTTGCCGGGATAAATCAGCCCCAGCATTTT
TRBJ2-5 TRBV5-1 - - CASSFSTTMGETQYF TGCGCCAGCAGCTTTTCGACTACGATGGGGGAGACCCAGTACTTC
TRBJ2-5 TRBV12-5 TRBD1 - CASGLGQREETQYF TGTGCTAGTGGACTGGGACAGCGAGAAGAGACCCAGTACTTC
TRBJ2-2 TRBV5-1 - - CASSSDANTGELFF TGCGCCAGCAGCAGTGATGCGAACACCGGGGAGCTGTTTTTT
TRBJ1-4 TRBV3-1 - - CASSQVFGRHKTNEKLFF TGTGCCAGCAGCCAGGTGTTCGGGCGCCATAAAACTAATGAAAAACTGTTTTTT
TRBJ2-1 TRBV7-2 TRBD1 few CASSSYIRDRPTFSPSNEQFF TGTGCCAGCAGCTCTTATATCCGGGACAGGCCTACCTTTTCGCCTTCCAATGAGCAGTTCTTC
TRBJ2-5 TRBV12-3/TRBV12-4 TRBD2 - CASSLGSSGRMEETQYF TGTGCCAGCAGTCTCGGGAGTAGCGGGAGAATGGAAGAGACCCAGTACTTC
TRBJ2-2 TRBV6-5 TRBD2 few CASSYSKPGGTGELFF TGTGCCAGCAGTTACTCGAAGCCGGGGGGCACCGGGGAGCTGTTTTTT
TRBJ2-3 TRBV28 TRBD1 medium-sized CASSPQGQGGTDTQYF TGTGCCAGCAGTCCCCAGGGACAGGGCGGCACAGATACGCAGTATTTT
TRBJ2-1 TRBV3-1 TRBD1 few CASSITTGVGYNEQFF TGTGCCAGCAGCATCACCACAGGGGTGGGATACAATGAGCAGTTCTTC
TRBJ2-7 TRBV5-4 TRBD2 few CASSFASGRIFDEQYF TGTGCCAGCAGCTTTGCAAGCGGGAGGATCTTCGACGAGCAGTACTTC
TRBJ2-1 TRBV11-3 - many CASSLEGQGGYNEQFF TGTGCCAGCAGCTTAGAGGGGCAGGGAGGATACAATGAGCAGTTCTTC
TRBJ2-1 TRBV10-2 - - CASTRLADNEQFF TGCGCCAGCACCCGGCTAGCCGACAATGAGCAGTTCTTC
TRBJ2-1 TRBV11-2 - - CASSLVRGEQFF TGTGCCAGCAGCTTAGTGCGGGGTGAGCAGTTCTTC
TRBJ2-1 TRBV7-6 - medium-sized CASSFESSVENEQFF TGTGCCAGCAGCTTTGAATCCTCGGTTGAGAATGAGCAGTTCTTC
TRBJ1-1 TRBV6-2/TRBV6-3 TRBD1 few CASLWDRGYTEAFF TGTGCCAGCCTCTGGGACAGGGGGTACACTGAAGCTTTCTTT
TRBJ2-1 TRBV11-2 TRBD2 medium-sized CASSLTRLAKGYNEQFF TGTGCCAGCAGCTTAACCAGACTAGCTAAGGGGTACAATGAGCAGTTCTTC
TRBJ2-1 TRBV20-1 TRBD2 few CSAPGLAYNEQFF TGCAGTGCCCCGGGACTAGCCTACAATGAGCAGTTCTTC
TRBJ2-7 TRBV7-8 TRBD2 medium-sized CASSSPAGLARRYNEQYF TGTGCCAGCAGCTCCCCGGCGGGACTAGCCAGAAGATACAACGAGCAGTACTTC